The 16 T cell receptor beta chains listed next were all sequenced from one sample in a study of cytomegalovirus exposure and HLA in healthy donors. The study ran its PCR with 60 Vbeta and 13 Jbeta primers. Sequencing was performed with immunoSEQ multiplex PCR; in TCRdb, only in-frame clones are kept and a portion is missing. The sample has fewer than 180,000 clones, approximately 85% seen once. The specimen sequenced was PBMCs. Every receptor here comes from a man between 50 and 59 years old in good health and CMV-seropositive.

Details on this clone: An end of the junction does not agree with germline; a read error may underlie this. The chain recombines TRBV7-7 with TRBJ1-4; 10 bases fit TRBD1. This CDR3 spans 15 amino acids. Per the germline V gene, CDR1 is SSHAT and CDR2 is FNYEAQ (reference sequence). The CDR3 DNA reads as TGTGCTAGCAGTCGGACAGGGGGGTTGCTTGAAAAACTGTTTTTT. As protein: CASSRTGGLLEKLFF. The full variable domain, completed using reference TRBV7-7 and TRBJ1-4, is GAGVSQSPRYKVTKRGQDVTLRCDPISSHATLYWYQQALGQGPEFLTYFNYEAQPDKSGLPSDRFSAERPEGSISTLTIQRTEQRDSAMYRCASSRTGGLLEKLFFGSGTQLSVL.

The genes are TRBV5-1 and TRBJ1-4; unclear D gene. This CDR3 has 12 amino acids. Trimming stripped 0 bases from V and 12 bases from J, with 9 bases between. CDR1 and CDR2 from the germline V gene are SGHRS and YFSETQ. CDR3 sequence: CASSLGGRELFF. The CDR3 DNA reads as TGCGCCAGCAGCTTGGGAGGGAGGGAACTGTTTTTT.

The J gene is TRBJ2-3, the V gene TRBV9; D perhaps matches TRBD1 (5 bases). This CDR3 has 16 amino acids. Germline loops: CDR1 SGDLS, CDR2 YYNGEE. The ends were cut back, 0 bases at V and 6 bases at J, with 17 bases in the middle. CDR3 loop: CASSVVPVGQGDTQYF. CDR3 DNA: TGTGCCAGCAGCGTAGTACCCGTGGGGCAGGGCGATACGCAGTATTTT.

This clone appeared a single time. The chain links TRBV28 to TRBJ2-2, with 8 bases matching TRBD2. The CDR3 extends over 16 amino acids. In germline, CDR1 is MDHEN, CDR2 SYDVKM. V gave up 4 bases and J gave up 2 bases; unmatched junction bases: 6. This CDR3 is CASSSVAGRNTGELFF. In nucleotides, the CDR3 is TGTGCCAGCAGTTCGGTAGCGGGGCGTAACACCGGGGAGCTGTTTTTT.

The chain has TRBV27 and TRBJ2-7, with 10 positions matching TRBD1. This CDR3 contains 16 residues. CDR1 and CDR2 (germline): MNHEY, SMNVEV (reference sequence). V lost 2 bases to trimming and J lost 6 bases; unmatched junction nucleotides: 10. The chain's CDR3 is CASSLRRGTGESEQYF. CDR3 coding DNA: TGTGCCAGCAGTTTAAGGCGTGGGACAGGGGAGAGCGAGCAGTACTTC.

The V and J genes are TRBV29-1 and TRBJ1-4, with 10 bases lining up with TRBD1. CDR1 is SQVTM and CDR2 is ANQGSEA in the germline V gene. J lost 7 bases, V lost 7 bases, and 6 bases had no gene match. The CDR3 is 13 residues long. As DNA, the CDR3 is TGCAGCGCCGGAGGACAGGGGGGTGAAAAACTGTTTTTT. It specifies CSAGGQGGEKLFF.

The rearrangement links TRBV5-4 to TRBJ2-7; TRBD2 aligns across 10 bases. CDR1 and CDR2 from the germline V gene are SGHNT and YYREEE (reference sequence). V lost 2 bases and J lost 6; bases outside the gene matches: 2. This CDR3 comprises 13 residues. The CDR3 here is CASSLEREGEQYF. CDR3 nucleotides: TGTGCCAGCAGCTTAGAGCGGGAGGGCGAGCAGTACTTC.

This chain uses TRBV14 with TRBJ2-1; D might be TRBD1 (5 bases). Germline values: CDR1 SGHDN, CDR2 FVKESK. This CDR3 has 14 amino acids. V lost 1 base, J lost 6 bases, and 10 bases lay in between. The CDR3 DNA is TGTGCCAGCAGCCAAGTGAACAGGCTCAATGAGCAGTTCTTC. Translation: CASSQVNRLNEQFF.

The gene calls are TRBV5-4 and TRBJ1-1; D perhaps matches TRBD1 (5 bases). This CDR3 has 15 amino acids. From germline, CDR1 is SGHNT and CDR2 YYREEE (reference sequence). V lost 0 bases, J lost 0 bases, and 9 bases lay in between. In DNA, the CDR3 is TGTGCCAGCAGCTTGGGACAGAGTATGAACACTGAAGCTTTCTTT. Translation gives CASSLGQSMNTEAFF.

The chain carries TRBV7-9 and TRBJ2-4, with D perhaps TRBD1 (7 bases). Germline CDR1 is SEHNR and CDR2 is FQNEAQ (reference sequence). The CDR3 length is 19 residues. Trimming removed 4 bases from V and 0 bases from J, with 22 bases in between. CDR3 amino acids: CASSSGAGQMLLAKNIQYF. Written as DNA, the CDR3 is TGTGCCAGCAGCTCAGGGGCGGGACAGATGTTGCTAGCCAAAAACATTCAGTACTTC.

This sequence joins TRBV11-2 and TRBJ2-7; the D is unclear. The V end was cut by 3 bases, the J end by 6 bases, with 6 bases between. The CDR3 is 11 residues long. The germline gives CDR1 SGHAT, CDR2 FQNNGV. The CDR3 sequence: CASSFFGEQYF. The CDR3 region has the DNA TGTGCCAGCAGCTTCTTCGGCGAGCAGTACTTC.

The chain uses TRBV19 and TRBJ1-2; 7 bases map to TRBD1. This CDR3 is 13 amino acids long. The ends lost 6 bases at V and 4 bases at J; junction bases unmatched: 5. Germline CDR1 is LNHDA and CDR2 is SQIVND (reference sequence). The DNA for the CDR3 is TGTGCCAGTAGACGACAGGGACCCTATGGCTACACCTTC. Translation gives CASRRQGPYGYTF.

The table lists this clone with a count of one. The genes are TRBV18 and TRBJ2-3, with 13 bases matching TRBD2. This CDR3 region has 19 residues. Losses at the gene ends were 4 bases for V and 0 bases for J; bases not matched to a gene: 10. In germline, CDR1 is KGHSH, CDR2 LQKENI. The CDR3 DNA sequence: TGTGCCAGCTCACGAACGTCCGGGACTAGCGGGACTAGCACAGATACGCAGTATTTT. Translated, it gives CASSRTSGTSGTSTDTQYF.

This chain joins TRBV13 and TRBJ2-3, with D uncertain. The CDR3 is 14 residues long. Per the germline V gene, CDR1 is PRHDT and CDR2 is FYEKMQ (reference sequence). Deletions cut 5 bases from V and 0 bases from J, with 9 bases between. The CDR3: CASSRLTSTDTQYF. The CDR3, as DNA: TGTGCCAGCAGCCGTCTGACTAGCACAGATACGCAGTATTTT.

Written as DNA, the CDR3 is TGCAGCGTACAGGCGGGGACTAGCGGAGTTCCGTACTTC. This sequence encodes CSVQAGTSGVPYF. This rearrangement joins TRBV29-1 to TRBJ2-7; 11 nucleotides line up with TRBD2. Trimming removed 6 bases from V and 12 bases from J; junction bases left unmatched: 13. Per germline, CDR1 SQVTM and CDR2 ANQGSEA. The CDR3 is made up of 13 amino acids.

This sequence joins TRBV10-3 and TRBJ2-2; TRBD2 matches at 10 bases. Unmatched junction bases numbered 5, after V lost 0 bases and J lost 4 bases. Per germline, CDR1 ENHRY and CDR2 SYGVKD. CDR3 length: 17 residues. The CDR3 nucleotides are TGTGCCATCAGTGAGTCGACTAGCGGGTTGTTCACCGGGGAGCTGTTTTTT. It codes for CAISESTSGLFTGELFF.